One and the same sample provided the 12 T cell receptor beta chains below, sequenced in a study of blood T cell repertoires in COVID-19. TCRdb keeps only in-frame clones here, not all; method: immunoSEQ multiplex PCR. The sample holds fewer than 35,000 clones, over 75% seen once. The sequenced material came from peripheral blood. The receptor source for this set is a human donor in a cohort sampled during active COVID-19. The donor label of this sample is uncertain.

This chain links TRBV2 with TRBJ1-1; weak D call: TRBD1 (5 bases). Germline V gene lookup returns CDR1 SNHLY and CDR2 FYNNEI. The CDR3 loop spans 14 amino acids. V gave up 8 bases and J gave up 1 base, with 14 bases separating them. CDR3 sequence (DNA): TGTGCCAGCCGACCGGAGGGGAGGAACACTGAAGCTTTCTTT. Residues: CASRPEGRNTEAFF. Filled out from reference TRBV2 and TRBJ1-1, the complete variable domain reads EPEVTQTPSHQVTQMGQEVILRCVPISNHLYFYWYRQILGQKVEFLVSFYNNEISEKSEIFDDQFSVERPDGSNFTLKIRSTKLEDSAMYFCASRPEGRNTEAFFGQGTRLTVV.

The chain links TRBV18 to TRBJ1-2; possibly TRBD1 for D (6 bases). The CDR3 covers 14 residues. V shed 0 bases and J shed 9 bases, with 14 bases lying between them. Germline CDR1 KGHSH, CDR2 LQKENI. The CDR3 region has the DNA TGTGCCAGCTCACCACCCTCAGGGGAGAGTCGCTACACCTTC. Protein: CASSPPSGESRYTF.

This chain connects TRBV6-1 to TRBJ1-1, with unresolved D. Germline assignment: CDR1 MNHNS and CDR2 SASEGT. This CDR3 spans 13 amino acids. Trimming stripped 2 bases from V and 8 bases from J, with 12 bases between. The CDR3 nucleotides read TGTGCCAGCAGTGAATTTCGGAGGCGAGAAGCTTTCTTT. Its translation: CASSEFRRREAFF.

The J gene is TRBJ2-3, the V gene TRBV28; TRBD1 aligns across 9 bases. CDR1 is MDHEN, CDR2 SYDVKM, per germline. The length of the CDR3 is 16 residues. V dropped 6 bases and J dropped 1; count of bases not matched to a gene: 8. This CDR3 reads CASRKPQGAGTDTQYF. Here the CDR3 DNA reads TGTGCCAGCAGGAAACCACAGGGGGCGGGCACAGATACGCAGTATTTT.

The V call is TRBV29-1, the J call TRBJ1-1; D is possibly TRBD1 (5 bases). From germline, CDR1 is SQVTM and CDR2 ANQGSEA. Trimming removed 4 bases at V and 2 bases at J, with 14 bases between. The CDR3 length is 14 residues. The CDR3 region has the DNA TGCAGCGTTGGGGGGGGTTACCCTAACACTGAAGCTTTCTTT. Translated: CSVGGGYPNTEAFF.

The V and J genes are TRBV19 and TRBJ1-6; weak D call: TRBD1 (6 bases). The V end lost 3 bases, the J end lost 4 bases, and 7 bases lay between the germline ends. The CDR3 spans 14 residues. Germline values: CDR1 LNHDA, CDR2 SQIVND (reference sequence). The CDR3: CASSMDSYNSPLHF. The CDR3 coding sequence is TGTGCCAGTAGTATGGACAGTTATAATTCACCCCTCCACTTT.

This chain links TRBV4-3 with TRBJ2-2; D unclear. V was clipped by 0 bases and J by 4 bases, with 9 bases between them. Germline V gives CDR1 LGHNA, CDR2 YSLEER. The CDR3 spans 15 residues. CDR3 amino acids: CASSQDGRLTGELFF. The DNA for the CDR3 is TGCGCCAGCAGCCAAGATGGCAGGCTCACCGGGGAGCTGTTTTTT.

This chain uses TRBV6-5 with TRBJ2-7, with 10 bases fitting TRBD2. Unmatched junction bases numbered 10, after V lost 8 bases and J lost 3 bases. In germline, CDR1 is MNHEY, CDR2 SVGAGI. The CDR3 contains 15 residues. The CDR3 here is CASQQASGGVYEQYF. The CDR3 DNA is TGTGCCAGCCAGCAAGCTAGCGGGGGAGTCTACGAGCAGTACTTC.

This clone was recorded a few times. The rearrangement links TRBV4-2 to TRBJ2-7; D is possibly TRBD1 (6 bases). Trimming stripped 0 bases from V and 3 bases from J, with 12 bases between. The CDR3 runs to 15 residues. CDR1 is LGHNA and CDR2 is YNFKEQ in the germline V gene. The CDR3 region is CASSQESTGRYEQYF. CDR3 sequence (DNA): TGTGCCAGCAGCCAAGAATCCACAGGGCGCTACGAGCAGTACTTC.

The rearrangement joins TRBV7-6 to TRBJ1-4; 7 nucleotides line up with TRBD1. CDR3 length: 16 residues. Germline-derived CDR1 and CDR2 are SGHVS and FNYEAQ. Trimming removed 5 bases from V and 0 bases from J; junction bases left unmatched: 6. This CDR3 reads CASSPDRVATNEKLFF. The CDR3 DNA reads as TGTGCCAGCAGCCCCGACAGGGTTGCAACTAATGAAAAACTGTTTTTT.

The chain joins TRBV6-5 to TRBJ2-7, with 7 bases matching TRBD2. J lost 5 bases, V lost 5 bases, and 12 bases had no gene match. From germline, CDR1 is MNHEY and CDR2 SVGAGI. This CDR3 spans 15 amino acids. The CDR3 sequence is CASSPPWGGVHEQYF. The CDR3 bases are TGTGCCAGCAGTCCCCCTTGGGGGGGAGTACACGAGCAGTACTTC.

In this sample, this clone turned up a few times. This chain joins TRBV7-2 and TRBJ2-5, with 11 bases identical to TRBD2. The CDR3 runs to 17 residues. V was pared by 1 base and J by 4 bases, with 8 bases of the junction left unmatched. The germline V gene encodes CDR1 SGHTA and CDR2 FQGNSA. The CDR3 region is CASSLGFSGGAGETQYF. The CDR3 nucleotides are TGTGCCAGCAGCTTAGGATTTAGCGGGGGGGCGGGAGAGACCCAGTACTTC.